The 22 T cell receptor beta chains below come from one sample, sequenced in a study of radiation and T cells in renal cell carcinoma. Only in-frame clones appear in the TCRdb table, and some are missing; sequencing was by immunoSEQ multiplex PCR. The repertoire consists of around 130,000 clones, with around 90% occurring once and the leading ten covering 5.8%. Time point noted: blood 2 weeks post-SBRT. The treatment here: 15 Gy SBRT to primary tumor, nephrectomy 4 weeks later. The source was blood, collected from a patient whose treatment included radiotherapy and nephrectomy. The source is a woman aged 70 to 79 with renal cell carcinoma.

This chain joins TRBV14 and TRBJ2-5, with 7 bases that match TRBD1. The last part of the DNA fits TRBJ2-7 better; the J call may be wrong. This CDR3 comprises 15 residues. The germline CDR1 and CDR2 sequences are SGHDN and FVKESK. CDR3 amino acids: CASSQSGTAAYEQYF. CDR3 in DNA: TGTGCCAGCAGCCAGTCCGGGACAGCCGCCTACGAGCAGTACTTC.

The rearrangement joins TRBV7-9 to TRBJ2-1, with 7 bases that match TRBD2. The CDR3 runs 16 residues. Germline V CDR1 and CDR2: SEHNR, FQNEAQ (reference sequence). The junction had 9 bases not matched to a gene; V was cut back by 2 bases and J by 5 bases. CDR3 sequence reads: CASSLFSRGTNNEQFF. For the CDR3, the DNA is TGTGCCAGCAGCTTATTTTCCCGGGGGACTAACAATGAGCAGTTCTTC.

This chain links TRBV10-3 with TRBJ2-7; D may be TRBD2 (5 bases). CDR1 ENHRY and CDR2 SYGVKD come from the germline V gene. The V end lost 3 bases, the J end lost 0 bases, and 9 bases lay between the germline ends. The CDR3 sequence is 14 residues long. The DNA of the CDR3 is TGTGCCATCAGTGACCCCGGGATCTCCTACGAGCAGTACTTC. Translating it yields CAISDPGISYEQYF.

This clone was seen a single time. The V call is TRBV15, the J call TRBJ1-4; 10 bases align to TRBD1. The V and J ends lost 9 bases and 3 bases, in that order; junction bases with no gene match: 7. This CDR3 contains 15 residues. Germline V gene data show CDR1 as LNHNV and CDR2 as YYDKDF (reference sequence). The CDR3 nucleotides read TGTGCCACTACCCGGGACAGGGGCCCTAATGAAAAACTGTTTTTT. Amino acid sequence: CATTRDRGPNEKLFF.

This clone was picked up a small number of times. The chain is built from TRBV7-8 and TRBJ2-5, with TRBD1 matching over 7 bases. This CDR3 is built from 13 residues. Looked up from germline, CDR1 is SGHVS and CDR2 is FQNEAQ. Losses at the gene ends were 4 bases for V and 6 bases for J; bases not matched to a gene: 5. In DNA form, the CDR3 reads TGTGCCAGCAGCTCGTCGGGACAGCAGACCCAGTACTTC. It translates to CASSSSGQQTQYF.

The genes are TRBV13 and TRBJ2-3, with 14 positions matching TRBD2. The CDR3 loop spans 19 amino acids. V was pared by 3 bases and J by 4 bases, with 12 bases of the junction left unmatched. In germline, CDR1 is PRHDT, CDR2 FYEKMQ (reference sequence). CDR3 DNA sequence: TGTGCCAGCAGCTTGGCACAGCCGGGACTAGCGGGGGACGCAGATACGCAGTATTTT. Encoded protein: CASSLAQPGLAGDADTQYF.

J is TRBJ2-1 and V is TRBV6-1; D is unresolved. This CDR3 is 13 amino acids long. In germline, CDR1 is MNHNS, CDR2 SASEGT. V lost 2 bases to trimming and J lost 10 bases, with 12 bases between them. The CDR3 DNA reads TGTGCCAGCAGTGAAATAGGTCTACGGGAGCAGTTCTTC. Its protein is CASSEIGLREQFF.

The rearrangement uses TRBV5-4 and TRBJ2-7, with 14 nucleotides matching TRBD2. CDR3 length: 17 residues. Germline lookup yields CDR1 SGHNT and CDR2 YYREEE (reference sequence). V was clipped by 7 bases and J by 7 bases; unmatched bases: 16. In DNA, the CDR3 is TGTGCCAGCGCTATTAAAACGGGACTAGCGGGGGTAGGGGAGCAGTACTTC. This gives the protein CASAIKTGLAGVGEQYF.

CDR3: CASSAGTGGNYGYTF. CDR3 sequence (DNA): TGTGCCAGCAGCGCCGGGACAGGGGGGAACTATGGCTACACCTTC. This rearrangement joins TRBV9 to TRBJ1-2; 11 positions match TRBD1. With 3 bases clipped from V and 2 bases from J, the junction kept 3 bases outside the gene matches. Germline V CDR1 and CDR2: SGDLS, YYNGEE. This CDR3 contains 15 residues.

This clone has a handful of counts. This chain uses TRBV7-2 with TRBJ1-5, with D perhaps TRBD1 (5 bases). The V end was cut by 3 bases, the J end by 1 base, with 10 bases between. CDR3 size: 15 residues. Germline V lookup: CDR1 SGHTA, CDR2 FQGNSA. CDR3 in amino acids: CASSLGGGSNQPQHF. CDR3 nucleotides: TGTGCCAGCAGCTTGGGTGGGGGGAGCAATCAGCCCCAGCATTTT.

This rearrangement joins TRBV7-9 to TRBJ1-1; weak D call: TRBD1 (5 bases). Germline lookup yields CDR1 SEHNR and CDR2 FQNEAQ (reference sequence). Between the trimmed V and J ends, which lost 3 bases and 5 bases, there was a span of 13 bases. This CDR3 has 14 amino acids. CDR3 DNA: TGTGCCAGCAGCTTGGGGGGGTCAGTTACTGAAGCTTTCTTT. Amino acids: CASSLGGSVTEAFF.

The CDR3 here is CASRRATDTQYF. In nucleotides, the CDR3 is TGTGCCAGCAGGCGAGCGACAGATACGCAGTATTTT. The rearrangement uses TRBV13 and TRBJ2-3, with no clear D. Between the trimmed V and J ends, which lost 6 bases and 3 bases, there was a span of 7 bases. The germline V gene has CDR1 PRHDT and CDR2 FYEKMQ (reference sequence). The CDR3 covers 12 residues.

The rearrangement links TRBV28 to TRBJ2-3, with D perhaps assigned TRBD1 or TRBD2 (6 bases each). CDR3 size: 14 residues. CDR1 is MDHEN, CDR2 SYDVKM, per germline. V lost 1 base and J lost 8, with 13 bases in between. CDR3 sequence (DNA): TGTGCCAGCAGTTTATCGGGGGCCAGCCGTACGCAGTATTTT. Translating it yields CASSLSGASRTQYF.

Here the CDR3 reads CASSLTGSRDTEAFF. The CDR3 bases are TGTGCCAGCAGCTTGACAGGGAGTCGGGACACTGAAGCTTTCTTT. This chain connects TRBV5-6 to TRBJ1-1; the D gene is possibly TRBD1 (6 bases). V dropped 1 base and J dropped 3 bases, with 13 bases sitting between them. Germline assignment: CDR1 SGHDT and CDR2 YYEEEE. This CDR3 comprises 15 residues.

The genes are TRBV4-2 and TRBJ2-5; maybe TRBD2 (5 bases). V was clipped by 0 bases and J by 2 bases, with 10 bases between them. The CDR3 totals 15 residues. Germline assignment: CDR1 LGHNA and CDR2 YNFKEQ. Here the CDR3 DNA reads TGTGCCAGCAGCCAAGATACCCCGGGGCAAGAGACCCAGTACTTC. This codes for CASSQDTPGQETQYF.

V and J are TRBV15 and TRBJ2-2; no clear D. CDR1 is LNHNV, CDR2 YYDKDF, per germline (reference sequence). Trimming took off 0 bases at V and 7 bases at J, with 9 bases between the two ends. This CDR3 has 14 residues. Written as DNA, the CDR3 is TGTGCCACCAGCAGAGATGAGGCCGACGGGGAGCTGTTTTTT. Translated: CATSRDEADGELFF.

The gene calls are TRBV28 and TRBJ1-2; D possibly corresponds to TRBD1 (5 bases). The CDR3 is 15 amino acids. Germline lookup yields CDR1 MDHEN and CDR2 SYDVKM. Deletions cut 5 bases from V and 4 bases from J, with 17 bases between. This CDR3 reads CASSTTGVLTYGYTF. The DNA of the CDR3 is TGTGCCAGCAGTACAACAGGCGTCCTTACCTATGGCTACACCTTC.

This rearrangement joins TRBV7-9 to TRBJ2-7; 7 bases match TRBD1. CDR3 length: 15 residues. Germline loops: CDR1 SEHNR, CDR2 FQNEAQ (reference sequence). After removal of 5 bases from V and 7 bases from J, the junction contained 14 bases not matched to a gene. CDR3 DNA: TGTGCCAGCAGCCCGAATAAGGGGGCCCCTCAAGAGCAGTACTTC. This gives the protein CASSPNKGAPQEQYF.

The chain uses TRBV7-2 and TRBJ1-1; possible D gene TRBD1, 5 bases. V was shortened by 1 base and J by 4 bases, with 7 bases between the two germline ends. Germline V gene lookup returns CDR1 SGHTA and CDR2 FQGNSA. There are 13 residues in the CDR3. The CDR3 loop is CASSLGGGTEAFF. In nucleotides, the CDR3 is TGTGCCAGCAGCTTAGGGGGGGGCACTGAAGCTTTCTTT.

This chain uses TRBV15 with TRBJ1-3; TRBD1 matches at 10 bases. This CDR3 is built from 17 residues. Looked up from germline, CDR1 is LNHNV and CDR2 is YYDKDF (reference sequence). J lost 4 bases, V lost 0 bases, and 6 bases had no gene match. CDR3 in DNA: TGTGCCACCAGCAGAGATCGAGGGACAGGGGCCGGAAACACCATATATTTT. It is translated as CATSRDRGTGAGNTIYF.

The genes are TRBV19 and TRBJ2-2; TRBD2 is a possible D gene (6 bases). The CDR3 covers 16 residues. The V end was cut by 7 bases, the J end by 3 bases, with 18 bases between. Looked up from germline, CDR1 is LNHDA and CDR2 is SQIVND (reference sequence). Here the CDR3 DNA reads TGTGCCAGTACGGCGCGGGGAAGGTCGGACACCGGGGAGCTGTTTTTT. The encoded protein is CASTARGRSDTGELFF. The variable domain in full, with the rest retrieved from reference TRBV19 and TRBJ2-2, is DGGITQSPKYLFRKEGQNVTLSCEQNLNHDAMYWYRQDPGQGLRLIYYSQIVNDFQKGDIAEGYSVSREKKESFPLTVTSAQKNPTAFYLCASTARGRSDTGELFFGEGSRLTVL.

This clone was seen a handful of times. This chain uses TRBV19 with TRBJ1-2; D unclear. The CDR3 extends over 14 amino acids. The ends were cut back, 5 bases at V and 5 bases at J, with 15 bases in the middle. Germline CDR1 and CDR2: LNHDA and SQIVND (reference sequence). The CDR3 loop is CASSFPDPKYGYTF. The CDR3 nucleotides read TGTGCCAGTAGTTTCCCGGATCCGAAATATGGCTACACCTTC.